This T cell receptor beta chain was recorded in a study of blood T cell repertoires in COVID-19 (dated by TCRdb to 2019 to 2021). At the level of the whole study: Collaborator samples came from the United States, Italy and Spain and covered acute and convalescent phases of COVID-19. The material from the prospective study consisted of cDNA or gDNA derived from T cells, B-cell-depleted T cells, or PBMCs. Subjects who had been exposed to COVID-19, were actively infected with it, or had recovered from it provided the deeply sampled blood TCRbeta repertoires that made up the dataset. The repertoires were made available in a free public database intended to serve as a resource for research on the immune response to SARS-CoV-2. Samples were obtained from the ongoing ImmuneRACE study (first 160 participants) and from approximately 1,200 subjects provided by 6 global collaborators. A de-identified subject ID, COVID-19 status, age in years and sex were almost always included in the sample metadata. Where available, HLA class I and class II types were obtained from metadata supplied by the sample provider rather than from assay-based typing.

General findings and caveats noted by the study authors: How much clinical and demographic metadata was included differed by source and by participant, and the metadata was provided uncurated.

TCRbeta CDR3 regions were amplified from genomic DNA by means of the immunoSEQ Assay, a bias-controlled multiplex PCR. In the original analysis: The number of nucleated cells in each sample was estimated from the amplification of reference gene primers within the assay. Sequence reads were collapsed and filtered to measure the absolute abundance of every unique TCRbeta CDR3 rearrangement. For each sample, productive Simpson clonality was calculated as the square root of Simpson's diversity index over productive rearrangements. TCRdb retrieved this table from immuneACCESS and kept in-frame rearrangements only. Not all clones are present; in checked studies, unresolved V genes account for under half, and no reason is known for the remainder. V and J calls and clone size follow that table, whereas D and trimming were derived from the DNA. This sample comprises hundreds of thousands of clones, roughly 90% of them detected only once. In total, the top ten clones hold more than 5.5% of the sample.

With respect to this clone: What this receptor recognizes is not known. No quality values exist for individual bases; no much larger clone is one base distant.

Per the germline V gene, MNHEY is the CDR1 and SVGAGI is the CDR2. Inclusive of the bounding cysteine and phenylalanine, the CDR3 is 15 residues long. Just CDR3 DNA is preserved here, 45 bases in frame from base 1. The junction shows trimming of 6 bases on V and 0 bases on J, and the gene matches do not reach 7 bases of it. In Seattle, one collaborating source enrolled patients while the infection was active and tracked those patients longitudinally over the course of disease. Each collaborating institution followed its own protocols to collect whole blood in K2EDTA tubes. For TCRbeta analysis, collaborators shipped samples in one of three forms: frozen whole blood, isolated PBMCs, or DNA extracted from either of those sample types.

The chain is made from TRBV6-5 and TRBJ1-2, and TRBD1 aligns with 7 junction nucleotides. The sample taken for sequencing was peripheral blood. The TCR originated in a woman in her 70s with COVID-19, enrolled during active disease. The CDR3 corresponds to CASRSHRGPNYGYTF. The sequenced DNA: TGTGCCAGCAGATCACACAGGGGACCTAACTATGGCTACACCTTC.